This T cell receptor (beta chain) comes out of a study of identical twins. Study observations and caveats: For out-of-frame alpha sequences shared by twins, low generation probability was in excess.

Comments on this clonotype: Its antigen is currently unknown.

TCRdb ran MiXCR on the 5' RACE reads and lists one entry per CDR3 protein. Among about 690,000 distinct CDR3 sequences listed, about 20% were seen once. The CDR3 consists of 14 residues. Germline assignment: CDR1 LGHDT and CDR2 YNNKEL (reference sequence). Germline trimming cut 4 bases from V and 12 bases from J; bases unmatched to any gene: 11. These sequences were also reported in another study, on T cells expressing NK-cell markers. That work adds: Sorted T-cell subsets CD3+CD56+NKG2C+, CD3+CD56+NKG2C- and CD3+CD56-NKG2C+ were TCR beta-sequenced.

The sequence was obtained from a young woman in good health. Source material: PBMCs. The J gene is TRBJ2-1, the V gene TRBV3-1, with 8 bases identical to TRBD2. CDR3 sequence (DNA): TGTGCCAGCAGCCTTCCCCCGACTAGCGTAGGGCAGTTCTTC. This encodes CASSLPPTSVGQFF.